The rows below give T cell receptor beta chains drawn from one sample of a study of CXCR3-negative and CXCR3-positive naive CD8 T cells. TCRdb reprocessed the 5' RACE reads; each CDR3 protein has one entry and no DNA is given. The sample totals 65,000 to 90,000 distinct CDR3 sequences. What was sequenced was naive CXCR3+ CD8+ T cells from blood. These receptors were collected from a human donor in good health. Some clones in this sample may be carry-over from other donors' samples. The CDR3 runs from the conserved cysteine through the conserved F or W.

j_gene,v_gene,CDR3aa
TRBJ2-1,TRBV29-1,CSVEYRDYYNEQFF
TRBJ2-7,TRBV4-3,CASSQAEDPLLEQYF
TRBJ2-1,TRBV29-1,CSVETPGRGRTNEQFF
TRBJ2-1,TRBV29-1,CSVYVQGQGPMLNYNEQFF
TRBJ2-7,TRBV7-2,CASSLRPGLHRWEQYF
TRBJ2-7,TRBV15,CATSIPGWGGEQYF
TRBJ2-3,TRBV5-4,CASSMEGGQGPDTQYF
TRBJ1-2,TRBV13,CASSLETVSNYGYTF
TRBJ2-1,TRBV20-1,CSARGLAGGYEQFF
TRBJ2-3,TRBV13,CASSFMGRDTQYF
TRBJ1-2,TRBV7-9,CASSLEEARDGYTF
TRBJ2-5,TRBV6-2/TRBV6-3,CASSYLGTHGRETQYF
TRBJ2-7,TRBV5-4,CASMTGGSYEQYF
TRBJ2-2,TRBV15,CATYGLRNTGELFF
TRBJ2-3,TRBV29-1,CSVWDRTLTDTQYF
TRBJ1-1,TRBV10-1,CASSEREGSDEAFF
TRBJ2-7,TRBV4-1,CASSQGPLTDEQYF
TRBJ2-7,TRBV19,CASSMGGMAYEQYF
TRBJ2-3,TRBV28,CASSPGLAREELDTQYF
TRBJ2-5,TRBV7-9,CASKSGEETQYF
TRBJ1-2,TRBV11-2,CASSLKSGTNYGYTF
TRBJ2-5,TRBV21-1,CARSRGRTQYF
TRBJ2-1,TRBV25-1,CASSEYGQYNEQFF
TRBJ1-1,TRBV27,CASSFSGRHRTEAFF
TRBJ1-2,TRBV15,CAVTAGRDYGYTF
TRBJ1-1,TRBV28,CASTPLPGLGVLTEAFF
TRBJ2-7,TRBV27,CASSSAYEQYF
TRBJ1-2,TRBV29-1,CSVGGKASYGYTF
TRBJ2-1,TRBV6-5,CASTLSPTVRYNEQFF
TRBJ2-6,TRBV9,CASSEEGAGANVLTF
TRBJ1-2,TRBV12-3/TRBV12-4,CASSPGGYGYTF
TRBJ2-2,TRBV7-6,CASSLTAASNTGELFF
TRBJ2-1,TRBV24-1,CATSDFPGNEQFF
TRBJ1-1,TRBV29-1,CSVPRTPNTEAFF
TRBJ1-5,TRBV11-3,CVSSIDRPNQPQQF
TRBJ2-2,TRBV7-6,CASSSTGTGNTGELFF
TRBJ2-1,TRBV15,CATSRGSGAEQFF
TRBJ2-1,TRBV10-3,CAISESTRDYSTRIPYNEQFF
TRBJ2-1,TRBV19,CASSIPLTSGGPYNEQFF
TRBJ2-2,TRBV7-9,CAGLRGENTGELFF
TRBJ2-1,TRBV19,CASSITRQGVDEQFF